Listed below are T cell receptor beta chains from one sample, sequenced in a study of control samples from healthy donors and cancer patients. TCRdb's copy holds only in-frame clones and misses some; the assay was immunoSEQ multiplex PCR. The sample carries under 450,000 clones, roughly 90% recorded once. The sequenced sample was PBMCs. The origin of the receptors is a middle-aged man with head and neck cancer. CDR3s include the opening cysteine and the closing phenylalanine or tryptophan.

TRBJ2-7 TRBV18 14 CASSPGRGAYEQYF
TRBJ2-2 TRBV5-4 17 CASSPSEGTEYTGELFF
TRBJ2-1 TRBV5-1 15 CASSAAGSNYNEQFF
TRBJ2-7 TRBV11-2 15 CASAPIGQGPYEQYF
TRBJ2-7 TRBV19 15 CASSIVVRGPYEQYF
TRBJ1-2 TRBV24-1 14 CATSDSSAVRGYTF
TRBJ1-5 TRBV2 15 CASRWEAGSNQPQHF
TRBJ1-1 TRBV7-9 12 CASSLGTQEAFF
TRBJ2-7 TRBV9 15 CASSVAGSGHYEQYF
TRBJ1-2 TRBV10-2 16 CASSVSGTGWGDGYTF
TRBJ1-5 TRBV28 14 CASSRQGGNQPQHF
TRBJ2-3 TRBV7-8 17 CASSFGEVAGDRDTQYF
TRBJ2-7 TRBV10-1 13 CASSESIVKEQYF
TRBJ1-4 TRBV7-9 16 CASSPPGMAVNEKLFF
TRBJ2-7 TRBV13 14 CASSSRDRGYEQYF
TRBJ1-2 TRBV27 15 CASSLNRGGNYGYTF
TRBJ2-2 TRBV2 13 CASSDYTTGELFF
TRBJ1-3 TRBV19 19 CASSIRSQGQAAPGNTIYF
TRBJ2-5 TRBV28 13 CASRTGLQETQYF
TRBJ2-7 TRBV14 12 CASSQDSRTQYF
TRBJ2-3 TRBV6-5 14 CASSLGQGADTQYF
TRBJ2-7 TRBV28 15 CASSSTGTGGREQYF
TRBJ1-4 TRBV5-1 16 CASSLATGQINEKLFF
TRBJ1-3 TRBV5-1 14 CASSGTGGGNTIYF
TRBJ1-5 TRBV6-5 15 CASSYTLQGNQPQHF
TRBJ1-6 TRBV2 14 CASSLTESNSPLHF
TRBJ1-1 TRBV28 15 CASSRTGGLGTEAFF